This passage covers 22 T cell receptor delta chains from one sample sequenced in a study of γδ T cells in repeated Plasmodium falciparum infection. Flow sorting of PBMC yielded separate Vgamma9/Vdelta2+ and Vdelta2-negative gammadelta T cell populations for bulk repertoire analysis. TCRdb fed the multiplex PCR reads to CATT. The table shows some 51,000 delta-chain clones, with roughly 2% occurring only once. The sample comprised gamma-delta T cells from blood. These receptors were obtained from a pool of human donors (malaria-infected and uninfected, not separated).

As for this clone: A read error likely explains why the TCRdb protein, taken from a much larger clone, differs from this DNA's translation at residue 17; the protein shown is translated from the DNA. The CDR3 is CACDSLLGDTSSYTDKPIF. The CDR3 region has the DNA TGTGCCTGTGACAGCCTACTGGGGGATACATCCTCGTACACCGATAAACCCATCTTT. The J gene was not called, though the V gene is TRDV2; the listed D gene, TRDD3, was not tested against the DNA. Germline V gene sequence: CDR1 GEAIGNYY, CDR2 EKD. This CDR3 spans 19 amino acids.

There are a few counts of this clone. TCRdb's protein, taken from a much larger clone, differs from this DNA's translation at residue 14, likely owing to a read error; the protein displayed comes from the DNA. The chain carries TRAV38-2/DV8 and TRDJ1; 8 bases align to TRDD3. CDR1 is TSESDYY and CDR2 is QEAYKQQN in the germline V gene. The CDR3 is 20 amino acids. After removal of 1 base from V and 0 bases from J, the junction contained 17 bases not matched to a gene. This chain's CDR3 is CAYRSFYFPWGYLDTDKLIF. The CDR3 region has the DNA TGTGCTTATAGGAGCTTCTACTTCCCCTGGGGATACTTGGACACCGATAAACTCATCTTT.

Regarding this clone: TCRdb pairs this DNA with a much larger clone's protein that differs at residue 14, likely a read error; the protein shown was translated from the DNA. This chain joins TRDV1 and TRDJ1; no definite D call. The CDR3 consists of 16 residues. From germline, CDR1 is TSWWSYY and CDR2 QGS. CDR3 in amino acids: CALGELIRGGTDKPIF. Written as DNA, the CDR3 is TGTGCTCTTGGGGAACTAATCCGGGGTGGCACCGATAAACCCATCTTT.

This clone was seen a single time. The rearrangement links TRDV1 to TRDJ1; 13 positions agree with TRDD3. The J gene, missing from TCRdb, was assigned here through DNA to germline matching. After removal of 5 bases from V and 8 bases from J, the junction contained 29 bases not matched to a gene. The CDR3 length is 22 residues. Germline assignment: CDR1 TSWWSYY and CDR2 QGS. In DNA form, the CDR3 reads TGTGCTCTTGGGAGTCGTTCTTCCTACGGGGGTACTGGGGGATACGCGGTTGGAAAACTCATCTTT. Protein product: CALGSRSSYGGTGGYAVGKLIF.

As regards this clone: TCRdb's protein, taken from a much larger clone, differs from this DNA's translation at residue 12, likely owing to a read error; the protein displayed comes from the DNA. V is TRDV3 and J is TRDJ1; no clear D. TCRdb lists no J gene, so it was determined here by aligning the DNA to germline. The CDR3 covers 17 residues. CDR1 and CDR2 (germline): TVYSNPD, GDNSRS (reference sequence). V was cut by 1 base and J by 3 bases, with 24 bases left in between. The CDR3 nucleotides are TGTGCCTTTAACCTCCCCCGATCTGCAGCGTACGCCGATAAACTCATCTTT. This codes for CAFNLPRSAAYADKLIF.

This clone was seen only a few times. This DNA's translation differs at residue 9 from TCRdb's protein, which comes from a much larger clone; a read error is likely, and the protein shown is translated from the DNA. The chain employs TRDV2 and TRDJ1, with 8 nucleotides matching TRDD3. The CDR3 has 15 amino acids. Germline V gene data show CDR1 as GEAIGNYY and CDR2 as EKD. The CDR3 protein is CACDSLGDPSDKLIF. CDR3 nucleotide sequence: TGTGCCTGTGACAGCCTGGGGGACCCCTCCGATAAACTCATCTTC.

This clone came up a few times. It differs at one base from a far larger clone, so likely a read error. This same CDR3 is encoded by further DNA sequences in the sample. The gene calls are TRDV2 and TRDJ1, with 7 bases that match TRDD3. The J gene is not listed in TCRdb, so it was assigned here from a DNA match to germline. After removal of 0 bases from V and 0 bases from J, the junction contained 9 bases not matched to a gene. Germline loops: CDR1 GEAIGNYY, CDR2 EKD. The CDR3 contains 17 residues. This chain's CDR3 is CACDTGPTGDYTDKLIF. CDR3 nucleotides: TGTGCCTGTGACACCGGCCCTACTGGGGACTACACCGATAAACTCATCTTT.

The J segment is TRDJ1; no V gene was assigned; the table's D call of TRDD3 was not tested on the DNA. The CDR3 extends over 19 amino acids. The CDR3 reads CALGDPTPSRTGGYVELIF. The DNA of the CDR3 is TGTGCTCTTGGGGACCCGACCCCATCCCGTACTGGGGGATACGTAGAACTCATCTTT.

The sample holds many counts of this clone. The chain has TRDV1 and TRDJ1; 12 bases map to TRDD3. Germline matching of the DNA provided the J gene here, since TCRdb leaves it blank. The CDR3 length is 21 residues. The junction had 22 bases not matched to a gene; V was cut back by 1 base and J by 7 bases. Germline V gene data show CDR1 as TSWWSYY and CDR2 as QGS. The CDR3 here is CALGEPTLAYWGIHSICKLIF. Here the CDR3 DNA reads TGTGCTCTTGGGGAACCTACATTGGCCTACTGGGGGATACATTCAATATGTAAACTCATCTTT.

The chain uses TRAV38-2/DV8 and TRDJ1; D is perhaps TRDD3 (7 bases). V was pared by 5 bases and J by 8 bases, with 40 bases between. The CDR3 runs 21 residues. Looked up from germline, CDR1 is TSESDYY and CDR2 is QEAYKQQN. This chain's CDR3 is CAYSLPLVLPLGDLLVDKLIF. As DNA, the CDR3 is TGTGCTTATAGCCTTCCCCTCGTCCTTCCCTTGGGGGACCTACTGGTAGACAAACTCATCTTT.

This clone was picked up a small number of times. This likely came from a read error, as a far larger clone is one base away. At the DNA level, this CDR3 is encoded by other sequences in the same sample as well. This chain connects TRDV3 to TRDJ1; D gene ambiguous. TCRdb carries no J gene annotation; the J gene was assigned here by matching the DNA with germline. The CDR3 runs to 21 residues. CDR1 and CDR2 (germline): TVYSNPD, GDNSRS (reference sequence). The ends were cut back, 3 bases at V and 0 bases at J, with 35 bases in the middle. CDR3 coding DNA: TGTGCCTTCACTACTGTACCTTACGGTAGCCCGTATCATGCTAACACCGATAAACTCATCTTT. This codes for CAFTTVPYGSPYHANTDKLIF. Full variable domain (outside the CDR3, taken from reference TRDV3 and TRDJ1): CDKVTQSSPDQTVASGSEVVLLCTYDTVYSNPDLFWYRIRPDYSFQFVFYGDNSRSEGADFTQGRFSVKHILTQKAFHLVISPVRTEDSATYYCAFTTVPYGSPYHANTDKLIFGKGTRVTVEP.

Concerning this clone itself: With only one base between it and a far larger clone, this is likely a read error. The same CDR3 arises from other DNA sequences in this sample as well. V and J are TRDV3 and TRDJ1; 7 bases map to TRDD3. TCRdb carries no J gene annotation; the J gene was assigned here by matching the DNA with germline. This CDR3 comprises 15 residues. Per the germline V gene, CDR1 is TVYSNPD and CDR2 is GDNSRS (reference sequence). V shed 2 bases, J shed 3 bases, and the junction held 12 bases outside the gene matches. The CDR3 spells CAFRGYWGIPDKLIF. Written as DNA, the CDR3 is TGTGCCTTTCGAGGTTACTGGGGTATTCCCGATAAACTCATCTTT.

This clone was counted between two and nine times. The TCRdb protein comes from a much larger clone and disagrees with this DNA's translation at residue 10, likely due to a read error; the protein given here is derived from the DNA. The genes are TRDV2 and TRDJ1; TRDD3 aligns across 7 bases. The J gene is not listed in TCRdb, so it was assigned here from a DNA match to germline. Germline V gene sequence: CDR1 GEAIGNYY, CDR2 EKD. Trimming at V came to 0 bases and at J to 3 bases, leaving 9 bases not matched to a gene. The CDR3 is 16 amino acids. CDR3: CACDTVGYQSSDKLIF. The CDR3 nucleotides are TGTGCCTGTGACACCGTGGGATACCAGTCTTCCGATAAACTCATCTTT.

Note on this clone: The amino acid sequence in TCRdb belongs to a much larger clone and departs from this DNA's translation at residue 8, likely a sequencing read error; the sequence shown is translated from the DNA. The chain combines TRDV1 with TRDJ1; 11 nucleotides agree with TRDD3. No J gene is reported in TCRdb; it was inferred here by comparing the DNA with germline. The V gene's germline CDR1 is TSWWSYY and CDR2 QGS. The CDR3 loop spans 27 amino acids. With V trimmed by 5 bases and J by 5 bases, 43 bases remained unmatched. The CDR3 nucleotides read TGTGCTCTTGGGCGACGCTTTGTCCTCATAGACTTGCAGTACTGGGGGATATCTTTTAGTCCCCTGGATAAACTCATCTTT. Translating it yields CALGRRFVLIDLQYWGISFSPLDKLIF.

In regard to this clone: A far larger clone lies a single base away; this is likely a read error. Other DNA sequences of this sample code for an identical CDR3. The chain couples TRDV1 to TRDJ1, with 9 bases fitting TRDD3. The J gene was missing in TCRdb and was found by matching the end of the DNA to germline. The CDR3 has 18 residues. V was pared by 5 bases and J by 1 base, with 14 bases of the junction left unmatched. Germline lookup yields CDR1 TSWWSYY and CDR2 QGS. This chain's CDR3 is CALGKPYWGIAGTDKLIF. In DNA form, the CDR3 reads TGTGCTCTTGGGAAACCGTATTGGGGGATAGCGGGCACCGATAAACTCATCTTT.

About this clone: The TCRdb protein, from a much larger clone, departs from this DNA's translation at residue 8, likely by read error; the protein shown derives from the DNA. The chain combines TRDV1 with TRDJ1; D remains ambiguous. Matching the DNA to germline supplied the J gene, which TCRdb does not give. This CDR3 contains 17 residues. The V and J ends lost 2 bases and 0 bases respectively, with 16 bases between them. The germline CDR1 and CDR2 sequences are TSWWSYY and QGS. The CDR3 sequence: CALGEGYLMLYTDKLIF. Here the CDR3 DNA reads TGTGCTCTTGGGGAAGGCTATCTAATGCTCTACACCGATAAACTCATCTTT.

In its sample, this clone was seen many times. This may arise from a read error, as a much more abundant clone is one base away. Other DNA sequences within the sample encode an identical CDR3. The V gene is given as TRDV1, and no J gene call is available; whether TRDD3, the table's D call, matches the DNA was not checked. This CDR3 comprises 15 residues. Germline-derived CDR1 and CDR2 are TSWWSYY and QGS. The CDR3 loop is CALGEPSFLRTALIF. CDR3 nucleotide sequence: TGTGCTCTTGGGGAACCCTCCTTCCTCCGTACGGCACTGATCTTT.

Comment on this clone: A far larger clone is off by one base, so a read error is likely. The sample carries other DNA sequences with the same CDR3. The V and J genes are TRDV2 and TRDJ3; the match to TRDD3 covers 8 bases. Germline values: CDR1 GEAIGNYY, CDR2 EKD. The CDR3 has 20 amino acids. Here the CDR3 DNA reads TGTGCCTGCGACATTTTACTGGGGGTCCCTGGGCCCTGGGACACCCGACAGATGTTTTTC. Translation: CACDILLGVPGPWDTRQMFF.

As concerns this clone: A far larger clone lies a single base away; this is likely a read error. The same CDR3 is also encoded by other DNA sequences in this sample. CDR3 nucleotides: TGTGCTCTTGGGCGTCTCCTTCCATTATTGGGGATCCCCATGTACACCGATAAACTCATCTTT. It yields the protein CALGRLLPLLGIPMYTDKLIF. J is TRDJ1 and V is TRDV1, with D tentatively TRDD2 or TRDD3 (6 bases each). V was pared by 5 bases and J by 0 bases, with 31 bases between. The CDR3 has 21 amino acids. The germline CDR1 and CDR2 sequences are TSWWSYY and QGS.

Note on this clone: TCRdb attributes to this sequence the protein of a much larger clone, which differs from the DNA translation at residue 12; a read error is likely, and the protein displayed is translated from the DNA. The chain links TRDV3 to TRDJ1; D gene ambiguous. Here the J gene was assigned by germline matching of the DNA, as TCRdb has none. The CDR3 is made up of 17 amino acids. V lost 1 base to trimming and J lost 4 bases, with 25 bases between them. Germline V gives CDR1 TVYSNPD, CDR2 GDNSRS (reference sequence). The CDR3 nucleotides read TGTGCCTTTAACCTCCCCCGATCTGCAGCGTACATCGATAAACTCATCTTT. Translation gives CAFNLPRSAAYIDKLIF.

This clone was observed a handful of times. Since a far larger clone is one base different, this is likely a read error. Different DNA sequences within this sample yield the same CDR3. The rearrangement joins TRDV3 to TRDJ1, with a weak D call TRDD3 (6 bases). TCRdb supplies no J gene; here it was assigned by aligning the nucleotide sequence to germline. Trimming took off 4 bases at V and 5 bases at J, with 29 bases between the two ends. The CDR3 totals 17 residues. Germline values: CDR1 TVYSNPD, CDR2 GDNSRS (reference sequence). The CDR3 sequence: CASASLLPGDGRDKLIF. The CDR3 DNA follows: TGTGCCTCCGCCTCCCTACTCCCGGGGGACGGGAGGGATAAACTCATCTTT.

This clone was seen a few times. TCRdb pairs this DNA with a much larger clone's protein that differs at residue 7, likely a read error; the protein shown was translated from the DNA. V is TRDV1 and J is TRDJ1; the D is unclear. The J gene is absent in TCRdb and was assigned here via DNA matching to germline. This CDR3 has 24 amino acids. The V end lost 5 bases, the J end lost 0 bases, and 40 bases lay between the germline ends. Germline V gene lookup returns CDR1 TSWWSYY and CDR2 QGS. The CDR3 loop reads CALGKDDFYPLFKTQPFYTDKLIF. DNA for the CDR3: TGTGCTCTTGGGAAGGATGACTTCTATCCCCTATTCAAGACCCAACCCTTTTACACCGATAAACTCATCTTT.